This TCR beta chain was obtained from a study of human T cells and chemical hapten exposure. MiXCR was run by TCRdb on the RACE reads, yielding one entry per CDR3 protein. The repertoire holds about 400,000 distinct CDR3 sequences, about 6% seen once, with 4.5% to 6% in the top ten. Time point given: patch test 2, 6 weeks after DPC sensitization. Sample treatment: therapeutic diphenylcyclopropenone sensitization with weekly scalp DPC. This CDR3 is built from 13 residues. The germline CDR1 and CDR2 sequences are LGHDT and YNNKEL (reference sequence). Between the trimmed V and J ends, which lost 3 bases and 4 bases, there was a span of 10 bases. This clonotype occurred a few times.

The V gene is TRBV3-1, the J gene TRBJ2-7; the D gene could be TRBD1 or TRBD2 (5 bases each). Material: whole blood, obtained in connection with sensitization to the hapten diphenylcyclopropenone (DPC). The clonotype was recovered from a woman younger than 35 with alopecia areata. Some clones in this sample may be carry-over from other donors' samples. The CDR3 DNA reads TGTGCCAGCAGCCAGACGGGACCTTACGAGCAGTACTTC. Encoded protein: CASSQTGPYEQYF.